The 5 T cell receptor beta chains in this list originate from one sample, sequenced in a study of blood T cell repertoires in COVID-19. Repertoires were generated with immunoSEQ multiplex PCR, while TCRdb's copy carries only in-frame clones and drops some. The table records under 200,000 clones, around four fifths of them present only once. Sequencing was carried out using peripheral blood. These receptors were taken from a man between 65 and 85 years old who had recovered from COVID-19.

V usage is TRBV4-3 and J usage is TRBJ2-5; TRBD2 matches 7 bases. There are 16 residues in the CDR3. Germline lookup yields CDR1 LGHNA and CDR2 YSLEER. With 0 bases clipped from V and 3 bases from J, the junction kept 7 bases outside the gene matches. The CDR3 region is CASSQDRRSGKETQYF. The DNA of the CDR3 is TGCGCCAGCAGCCAAGATCGACGGAGCGGGAAAGAGACCCAGTACTTC.

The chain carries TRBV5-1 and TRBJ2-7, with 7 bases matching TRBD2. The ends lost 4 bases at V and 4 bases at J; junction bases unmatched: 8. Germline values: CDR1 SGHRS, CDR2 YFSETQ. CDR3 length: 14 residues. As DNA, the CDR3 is TGCGCCAGCAGCCCGACGGGGAGGGAATACGAGCAGTACTTC. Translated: CASSPTGREYEQYF. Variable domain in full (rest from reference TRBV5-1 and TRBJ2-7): KAGVTQTPRYLIKTRGQQVTLSCSPISGHRSVSWYQQTPGQGLQFLFEYFSETQRNKGNFPGRFSGRQFSNSRSEMNVSTLELGDSALYLCASSPTGREYEQYFGPGTRLTVT.

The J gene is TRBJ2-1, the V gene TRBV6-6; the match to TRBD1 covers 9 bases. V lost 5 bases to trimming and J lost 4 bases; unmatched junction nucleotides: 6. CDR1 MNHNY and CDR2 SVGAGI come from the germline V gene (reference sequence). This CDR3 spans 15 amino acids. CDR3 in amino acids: CASSGPGQGYNEQFF. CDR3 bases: TGTGCCAGCAGTGGCCCGGGACAGGGATACAATGAGCAGTTCTTC.

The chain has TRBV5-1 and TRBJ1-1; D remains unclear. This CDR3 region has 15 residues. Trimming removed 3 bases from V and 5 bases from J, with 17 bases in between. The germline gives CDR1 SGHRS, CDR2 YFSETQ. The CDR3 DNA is TGCGCCAGCAGCTCGCTAGATTTGACTGGGACTGAAGCTTTCTTT. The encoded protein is CASSSLDLTGTEAFF.

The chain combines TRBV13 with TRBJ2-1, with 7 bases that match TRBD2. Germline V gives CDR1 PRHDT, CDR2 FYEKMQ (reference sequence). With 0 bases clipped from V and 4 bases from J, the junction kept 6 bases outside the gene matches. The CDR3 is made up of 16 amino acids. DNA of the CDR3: TGTGCCAGCAGCTTAGGGGGGAGGACTAGATACAATGAGCAGTTCTTC. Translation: CASSLGGRTRYNEQFF.